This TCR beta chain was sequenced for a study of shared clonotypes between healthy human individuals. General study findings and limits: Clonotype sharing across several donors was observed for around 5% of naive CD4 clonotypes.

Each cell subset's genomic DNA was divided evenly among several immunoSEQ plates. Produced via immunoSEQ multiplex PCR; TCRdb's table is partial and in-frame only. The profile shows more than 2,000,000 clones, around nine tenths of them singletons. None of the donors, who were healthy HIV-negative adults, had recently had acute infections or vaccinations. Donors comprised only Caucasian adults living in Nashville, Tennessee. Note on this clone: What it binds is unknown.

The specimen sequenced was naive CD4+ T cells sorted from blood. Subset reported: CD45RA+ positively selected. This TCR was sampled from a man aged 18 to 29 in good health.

The CDR3 DNA reads TGTGCCAGCAGCCGGGACATAAACACCGGGGAGCTGTTTTTT. Amino acid sequence: CASSRDINTGELFF. The J gene is TRBJ2-2, the V gene TRBV7-2, with D maybe TRBD1 (6 bases). This CDR3 is built from 14 residues. Germline CDR1 SGHTA, CDR2 FQGNSA. Trimming cost V 5 bases and J 2 bases, with 9 bases left between them.